This TCR beta chain was recorded in a study of cytomegalovirus exposure and HLA in healthy donors. The data were produced by immunoSEQ multiplex PCR, yet TCRdb's version contains in-frame clones alone and is incomplete. The data show approximately 280,000 clones, with around 86% seen just once and 1% held by the top ten. Study results and limitations: In vitro checks showed that a few CMV-associated chains really do target CMV antigens. Listed as cytomegalovirus-associated were 150 or so TCR beta chains.

The CDR3 is 13 residues long. The junction had 7 bases not matched to a gene; V was cut back by 6 bases and J by 6 bases. The V gene's germline CDR1 is GTSNPN and CDR2 SVGIG (reference sequence). This clone occurred once. Antigen specificity is unknown. The sequencing input was PBMCs. This TCR was recovered from a woman aged 18-29 years in good health and CMV-seronegative. The chain carries TRBV30 and TRBJ1-4, with TRBD1 matching over 7 bases. The CDR3 here is CACQTGRDEKLFF. CDR3 nucleotide sequence: TGTGCCTGTCAGACAGGGAGAGATGAAAAACTGTTTTTT.